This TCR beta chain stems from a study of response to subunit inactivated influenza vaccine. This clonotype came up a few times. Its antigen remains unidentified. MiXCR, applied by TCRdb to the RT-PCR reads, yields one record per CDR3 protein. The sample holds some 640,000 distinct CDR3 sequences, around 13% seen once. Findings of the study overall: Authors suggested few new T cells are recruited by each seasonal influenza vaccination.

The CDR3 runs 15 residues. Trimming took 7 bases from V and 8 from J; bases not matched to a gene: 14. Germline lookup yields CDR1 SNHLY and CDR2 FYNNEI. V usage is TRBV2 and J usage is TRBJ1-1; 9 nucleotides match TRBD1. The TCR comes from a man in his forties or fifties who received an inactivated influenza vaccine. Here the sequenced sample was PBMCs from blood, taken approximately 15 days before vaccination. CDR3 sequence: CASIPSSGQGTEAFF. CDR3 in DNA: TGTGCCAGCATCCCAAGTTCCGGACAGGGGACCGAAGCTTTCTTT.